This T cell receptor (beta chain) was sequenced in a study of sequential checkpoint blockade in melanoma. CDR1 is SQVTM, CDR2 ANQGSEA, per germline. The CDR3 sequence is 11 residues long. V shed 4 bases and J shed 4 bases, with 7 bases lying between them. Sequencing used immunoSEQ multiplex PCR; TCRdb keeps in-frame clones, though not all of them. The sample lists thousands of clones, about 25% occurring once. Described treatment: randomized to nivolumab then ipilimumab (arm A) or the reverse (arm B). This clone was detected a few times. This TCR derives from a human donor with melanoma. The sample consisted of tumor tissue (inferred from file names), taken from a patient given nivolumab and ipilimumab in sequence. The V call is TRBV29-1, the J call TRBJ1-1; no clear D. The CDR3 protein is CSVVDFTEAFF. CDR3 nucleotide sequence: TGCAGCGTTGTGGACTTCACTGAAGCTTTCTTT.